Given below is one T cell receptor beta chain in context. This sample is part of a study of cytomegalovirus exposure and HLA in healthy donors. Study-wide background: Unique TCRs from HLA-typed donors, 75 million to 100 million of them, were held in an early data release.

Primers included in the PCR were 60 Vbeta and 13 Jbeta primers. Sequencing used immunoSEQ multiplex PCR; TCRdb keeps in-frame clones, though not all of them. This table holds tens of thousands of clones, over 70% found once. Sequencing used PBMCs. This TCR was recovered from a man younger than 35 in good health and CMV-seropositive.

CDR3 sequence (DNA): TGTGCCAGCAGCTTCGACAGGGTTCACAATGAGCAGTTCTTC. It specifies CASSFDRVHNEQFF. The chain carries TRBV11-2 and TRBJ2-1; TRBD1 agrees at 7 bases. The V gene end was trimmed by 3 bases and the J gene end by 5 bases; junction bases not matched to a gene: 4. This CDR3 region has 14 residues. Germline CDR1 SGHAT, CDR2 FQNNGV.